The 18 T cell receptor beta chains below come from one sample, sequenced in a study of T-cell reconstitution after alpha-beta-depleted transplantation in children. Using unique molecular identifiers, the investigators prepared the TCRbeta library. TCRdb reprocessed the PCR reads via MiXCR and lists one record per CDR3 protein. The top ten hold approximately 5.4% of the sample, which has 200,000 to 250,000 distinct CDR3 sequences, 9% to 10% seen once. The sequencing here drew on PBMCs from the stem cell graft donor, taken from the stem cell graft. The source is a human donor who donated a stem cell graft to a child with SCID.

This clonotype showed up many times. This rearrangement joins TRBV29-1 to TRBJ1-4; 10 bases align to TRBD1. V dropped 7 bases and J dropped 6; count of bases not matched to a gene: 8. This CDR3 is built from 14 residues. Germline V lookup: CDR1 SQVTM, CDR2 ANQGSEA. DNA for the CDR3: TGCAGCGCGATGTGGACAGGGGGGGATGAAAAACTGTTTTTT. This codes for CSAMWTGGDEKLFF.

Ten or more counts support this clonotype. The chain uses TRBV3-1 and TRBJ1-1; D gene ambiguous. This CDR3 has 14 residues. Between the trimmed V and J ends, which lost 1 base and 3 bases, there was a span of 9 bases. Looked up from germline, CDR1 is LGHDT and CDR2 is YNNKEL (reference sequence). CDR3 DNA sequence: TGTGCCAGCAGCCAAGTAATCACTTACACTGAAGCTTTCTTT. Its protein product is CASSQVITYTEAFF.

This clonotype has only a few counts. A much larger clone sits a single nucleotide away, making a read error possible. This sequence joins TRBV20-1 and TRBJ2-2, with D maybe TRBD2 (5 bases). CDR1 and CDR2 from the germline V gene are DFQATT and SNEGSKA (reference sequence). This CDR3 has 16 amino acids. The CDR3 loop is CCAKVSDFLHTGELFF. The DNA of the CDR3 is TGCTGTGCTAAAGTCTCGGACTTTCTGCACACCGGGGAGCTGTTTTTT.

This clonotype was detected ten times or more. This rearrangement joins TRBV28 to TRBJ2-7; 11 nucleotides line up with TRBD1. Germline-derived CDR1 and CDR2 are MDHEN and SYDVKM. V shed 1 base, J shed 1 base, and the junction held 6 bases outside the gene matches. CDR3 size: 17 residues. CDR3 protein: CASSLYLGQGGSYEQYF. The CDR3 DNA sequence: TGTGCCAGCAGTTTATATTTGGGACAGGGGGGTTCCTACGAGCAGTACTTC.

This clonotype occurred many times. The chain links TRBV20-1 to TRBJ1-5; D is perhaps TRBD1 (6 bases). This CDR3 is 14 amino acids long. Deletions cut 3 bases from V and 3 bases from J, with 12 bases between. In germline, CDR1 is DFQATT, CDR2 SNEGSKA (reference sequence). Written as DNA, the CDR3 is TGCAGTGCTAGCCGGGGGCCCCCCAATCAGCCCCAGCATTTT. Encoded protein: CSASRGPPNQPQHF.

This clonotype was picked up many times. The V and J genes are TRBV7-2 and TRBJ2-1, with D perhaps given as TRBD1 or TRBD2 (5 bases each). Germline-derived CDR1 and CDR2 are SGHTA and FQGNSA. The V and J ends lost 5 bases and 15 bases respectively, with 23 bases between them. The CDR3 covers 14 residues. DNA for the CDR3: TGTGCCAGCAGCCTTGGACCGGGACCCGAGCGTCGGTTCTTC. Translating gives CASSLGPGPERRFF.

This clonotype was observed a handful of times. The chain joins TRBV3-1 to TRBJ2-1, with 10 bases fitting TRBD2. Trimming at V came to 5 bases and at J to 4 bases, leaving 5 bases not matched to a gene. Germline V gives CDR1 LGHDT, CDR2 YNNKEL (reference sequence). The CDR3 consists of 15 residues. The CDR3 spells CASSSGLAFYNEQFF. CDR3 coding DNA: TGTGCCAGCAGCTCGGGACTAGCGTTTTACAATGAGCAGTTCTTC.

This clonotype was counted many times. V usage is TRBV7-2 and J usage is TRBJ2-7, with D possibly being TRBD1 or TRBD2 (5 bases each). Germline V gene data show CDR1 as SGHTA and CDR2 as FQGNSA. The CDR3 has 16 amino acids. Trimming removed 3 bases from V and 4 bases from J, with 19 bases in between. CDR3 in DNA: TGTGCCAGCAGCTTCCTTAGGGACGGTTTCAAATACGAGCAGTACTTC. Its protein is CASSFLRDGFKYEQYF.

The rearrangement joins TRBV7-3 to TRBJ1-1; no clear D. Germline V gives CDR1 SGHTA, CDR2 FQGTGA. The CDR3 contains 14 residues. Deletions cut 2 bases from V and 6 bases from J, with 13 bases between. CDR3 nucleotide sequence: TGTGCCAGCAGCTTAGACCCGGGCCTGGCTGAAGCTTTCTTT. The encoded protein is CASSLDPGLAEAFF.

This chain joins TRBV12-3 or TRBV12-4 and TRBJ1-5, with D maybe TRBD1 (5 bases). Deletions cut 2 bases from V and 4 bases from J, with 12 bases between. CDR3 length: 15 residues. This CDR3 reads CASSLSGPGNQPQHF. The CDR3 nucleotides are TGTGCCAGCAGTTTATCGGGGCCAGGAAATCAGCCCCAGCATTTT.

This clonotype was picked up many times. V is TRBV3-1 and J is TRBJ2-3; no definite D call. Germline CDR1 is LGHDT and CDR2 is YNNKEL (reference sequence). The CDR3 contains 11 residues. Between the trimmed V and J ends, which lost 1 base and 9 bases, there was a span of 5 bases. The CDR3 coding sequence is TGTGCCAGCAGCCAAGGAGGAACGCAGTATTTT. Protein product: CASSQGGTQYF.

This clonotype showed up many times. Written as DNA, the CDR3 is TGCAGTGCTAGTTCAGGGGAGGGTGAAGCTTTCTTT. Its protein product is CSASSGEGEAFF. The chain carries TRBV20-1 and TRBJ1-1; D perhaps matches TRBD1 (6 bases). The germline V and J ends were trimmed by 3 bases and 7 bases, with 12 bases remaining between them. This CDR3 comprises 12 residues. CDR1 is DFQATT, CDR2 SNEGSKA, per germline (reference sequence).

This clonotype was seen at least ten times. The chain is built from TRBV20-1 and TRBJ2-2; D is undetermined. V was cut by 4 bases and J by 4 bases, with 4 bases left in between. Germline CDR1 and CDR2: DFQATT and SNEGSKA (reference sequence). The CDR3 spans 11 residues. The chain's CDR3 is CSATTTGELFF. For the CDR3, the DNA is TGCAGTGCTACCACCACCGGGGAGCTGTTTTTT.

This clonotype was counted at least ten times. The V call is TRBV20-1, the J call TRBJ1-4; D unclear. CDR3 length equals 16 residues. Trimming pared 3 bases from V and 17 bases from J, leaving 31 bases between. CDR1 DFQATT and CDR2 SNEGSKA come from the germline V gene (reference sequence). This chain's CDR3 is CSARSEKIPFNPIFFF. The CDR3 region has the DNA TGCAGTGCTAGGTCGGAGAAAATCCCTTTTAACCCTATTTTTTTTTTT.

This clonotype was observed at least ten times. The rearrangement joins TRBV4-3 to TRBJ1-5; no definite D call. The length of the CDR3 is 13 residues. V dropped 0 bases and J dropped 7 bases, with 7 bases sitting between them. Germline CDR1 and CDR2: LGHNA and YSLEER. In DNA form, the CDR3 reads TGCGCCAGCAGCCAAGATCGGGTGCAGCCCCAGCATTTT. It yields the protein CASSQDRVQPQHF.

This chain links TRBV20-1 with TRBJ2-3; 7 nucleotides agree with TRBD2. Germline V CDR1 and CDR2: DFQATT, SNEGSKA (reference sequence). Trimming removed 0 bases from V and 0 bases from J; junction bases left unmatched: 3. CDR3 length: 15 residues. The CDR3 is CSARDGGGSTDTQYF. CDR3 nucleotide sequence: TGCAGTGCTAGAGATGGGGGGGGAAGCACAGATACGCAGTATTTT.

There are many counts of this clonotype. This rearrangement joins TRBV29-1 to TRBJ2-6; D is ambiguous. V was shortened by 0 bases and J by 2 bases, with 17 bases between the two germline ends. Germline V lookup: CDR1 SQVTM, CDR2 ANQGSEA. This CDR3 spans 18 amino acids. CDR3 sequence reads: CSVEDPPTSGPGANVLTF. CDR3 nucleotides: TGCAGCGTTGAAGATCCCCCCACTTCGGGCCCTGGGGCCAACGTCCTGACTTTC.

This clonotype was picked up many times. This sequence joins TRBV20-1 and TRBJ1-1; 7 bases match TRBD1. Trimming at V came to 2 bases and at J to 4 bases, leaving 7 bases not matched to a gene. The germline V gene has CDR1 DFQATT and CDR2 SNEGSKA (reference sequence). The CDR3 is 14 amino acids. The CDR3 DNA follows: TGCAGTGCTAGACGGACAGGCCTCGGCACTGAAGCTTTCTTT. Amino acid sequence: CSARRTGLGTEAFF.